The rows below give T cell receptor beta chains drawn from one sample of a study of T cell responses to AZD1222 COVID-19 vaccine. TCRdb's table, derived via immunoSEQ multiplex PCR, lists solely in-frame clones and lacks some. The table includes about 160,000 clones, 85% to 95% detected once. Sequenced here: peripheral blood, sampled on day 0 of AZD1222 vaccination. These receptors all stem from an adult in good health. Both conserved end residues are part of each CDR3. A D gene is named only where the DNA matches it firmly. The size entry is marked missing in some rows and otherwise reads once, few, many or a size class.

NA | TRBD1 | TRBJ2-7 | 13 | TRBV18 | TGTGCCAGCTCTGGACAGGGCTCCTACGAGCAGTACTTC | CASSGQGSYEQYF
NA | NA | TRBJ1-2 | 15 | TRBV28 | TGTGCCAGCACCGACTCGGGGGCTGCAGTCTATGGCTACACCTTC | CASTDSGAAVYGYTF
NA | TRBD1 | TRBJ2-7 | 15 | TRBV7-2 | TGTGCCAGCAGCTCGACAGGGGGCGCCGCCTACGAGCAGTACTTC | CASSSTGGAAYEQYF
NA | NA | TRBJ2-3 | 13 | TRBV2 | TGTGCCAGCCGATTTTCGGGCACAGATACGCAGTATTTT | CASRFSGTDTQYF
NA | NA | TRBJ2-3 | 11 | TRBV3-1/TRBV3-2 | TGTGCCAGCAGCCAAGTCGATACGCAGTATTTT | CASSQVDTQYF
NA | TRBD2 | TRBJ2-1 | 15 | TRBV14 | TGTGCCAGCTGTCAACTAGCGGGAGCTGTGAGTGAGCAGTTCTTC | CASCQLAGAVSEQFF
NA | NA | TRBJ2-5 | 15 | TRBV11-2 | TGTGCCAGCAGCCCTATTCGGGGTCTACGGGAGACCCAGTACTTC | CASSPIRGLRETQYF
NA | NA | TRBJ1-4 | 12 | TRBV27 | TGTGCCAGCAGTTCTGGGGATGAAAAACTGTTTTTT | CASSSGDEKLFF
NA | NA | TRBJ2-1 | 16 | TRBV9 | TGTGCCAGCAGCGTAGCGGGACCGGGCATATACAATGAGCAGTTCTTC | CASSVAGPGIYNEQFF
NA | NA | TRBJ2-7 | 13 | TRBV27 | TGTGCCAGCAGATACGGGATCGCTAACGAGCAGTACTTC | CASRYGIANEQYF
once | NA | TRBJ1-6 | 15 | TRBV27 | TGTGCCAGCACCCTAAGAGGGGCTTCCAATTCACCCCTCCACTTT | CASTLRGASNSPLHF
NA | TRBD1 | TRBJ2-2 | 16 | TRBV28 | TGTGCCAGCGGACGAAGGACAGGGGGCGATACCGGGGAGCTGTTTTTT | CASGRRTGGDTGELFF
few | TRBD2 | TRBJ2-1 | 17 | TRBV7-2 | TGTGCCAGCAGCCGGAGAGCCGGGACTACCCTTTACAATGAGCAGTTCTTC | CASSRRAGTTLYNEQFF
NA | TRBD1 | TRBJ2-3 | 16 | TRBV11-3 | TGTGCCAGCAGCATCGGGACAGGGCAAAGCACAGATACGCAGTATTTT | CASSIGTGQSTDTQYF
NA | NA | TRBJ1-3 | 16 | TRBV5-1 | TGCGCCAGCAGCTTGCTTCCGACCGGTAGCGGAAACACCATATATTTT | CASSLLPTGSGNTIYF
NA | TRBD2 | TRBJ2-5 | 14 | TRBV6-5 | TGTGCCAGCCAAAGCGGGAGCTGGGGGGAGACCCAGTACTTC | CASQSGSWGETQYF
few | NA | TRBJ2-1 | 15 | TRBV10-1 | TGCGCCAGCAGTGGAACCGGGACACTTTGGGGTGAGCAGTTCTTC | CASSGTGTLWGEQFF
NA | TRBD1 | TRBJ2-7 | 16 | TRBV7-2 | TGTGCCAGCAGATTCCAGACAGGGCCGCTCCGGGACGAGCAGTACTTC | CASRFQTGPLRDEQYF
NA | NA | TRBJ1-1 | 12 | TRBV7-2 | TGTGCCAGCAGCGGATTTAGCACTGAAGCTTTCTTT | CASSGFSTEAFF
NA | NA | TRBJ1-1 | 13 | TRBV5-1 | TGCGCCAGCAGCTTCTCCCCCGACACTGAAGCTTTCTTT | CASSFSPDTEAFF
NA | NA | TRBJ2-5 | 13 | TRBV7-2 | TGTGCCAGCAGCTCCCTCTACCAAGAGACCCAGTACTTC | CASSSLYQETQYF
once | TRBD2 | TRBJ2-1 | 14 | TRBV27 | TGTGCCAGCAGTTTATCACTAGCGGCCAATGAGCAGTTCTTC | CASSLSLAANEQFF
NA | NA | TRBJ2-5 | 12 | TRBV7-9 | TGTGCCAGCAGCTTAGATGGGGAGACCCAGTACTTC | CASSLDGETQYF
NA | TRBD2 | TRBJ2-1 | 15 | TRBV2 | TGTGCCGCCCGAGCGGGAGCGGGAGATTATAATGAGCAGTTCTTC | CAARAGAGDYNEQFF
NA | NA | TRBJ2-2 | 13 | TRBV3-1/TRBV3-2 | TGTGCCAGCAGCCAAGTGAACACCGGGGAGCTGTTTTTT | CASSQVNTGELFF
NA | NA | TRBJ2-1 | 17 | TRBV3-1/TRBV3-2 | TGTGCCAGAAGCCCCATCCACCCCCTGGCGGGACTCCCTCCCGTTTTCTTC | CARSPIHPLAGLPPVFF
NA | NA | TRBJ1-5 | 16 | TRBV7-2 | TGTGCCAGCAGCTTAGTCGGCGCCGTGGGCAATCAGCCCCAGCATTTT | CASSLVGAVGNQPQHF
NA | NA | TRBJ1-1 | 13 | TRBV5-8 | TGTGCCAGCAGCCGTCAGGGGAACACTGAAGCTTTCTTT | CASSRQGNTEAFF
NA | TRBD2 | TRBJ2-7 | 15 | TRBV9 | TGTGCCAGCAGCGTAGGGGCTAGCGGATCCTACGAGCAGTACTTC | CASSVGASGSYEQYF
few | NA | TRBJ1-6 | 14 | TRBV6-5 | TGTGCCAGCTCCCCAGGGATGGATAATTCACCCCTCCACTTT | CASSPGMDNSPLHF
NA | NA | TRBJ1-3 | 14 | TRBV10-2 | TGCGCCAGCAGTGACTCGGGGACCGGAAACACCATATATTTT | CASSDSGTGNTIYF
NA | NA | TRBJ1-2 | 15 | TRBV4-3 | TGCGCCAGCAGCCAAGAACTCGGCAGAAACTATGGCTACACCTTC | CASSQELGRNYGYTF
NA | NA | TRBJ2-2 | 14 | TRBV7-3 | TGTGCCAGCAGCATAGGAGGGGACGCCGGGGAGCTGTTTTTT | CASSIGGDAGELFF
NA | TRBD2 | TRBJ2-1 | 15 | TRBV11-3 | TGTGCCAGCAGCTTAGACGGGAGGGACTACAATGAGCAGTTCTTC | CASSLDGRDYNEQFF
NA | TRBD1 | TRBJ2-2 | 15 | TRBV5-1 | TGCGCCAGCAGCTCGACAGGGGGAAACACCGGGGAGCTGTTTTTT | CASSSTGGNTGELFF
NA | NA | TRBJ1-4 | 15 | TRBV28 | TGTGCCAGCAGTTGGGACGGCGAAACTAATGAAAAACTGTTTTTT | CASSWDGETNEKLFF
NA | TRBD1 | TRBJ1-4 | 15 | TRBV3-1/TRBV3-2 | TGTGCCAGCAGCCCCCGTAGGTCAGGGGGGGAAAAACTGTTTTTT | CASSPRRSGGEKLFF
NA | NA | TRBJ2-7 | 13 | TRBV11-2 | TGTGCCAGCAGCTTCCCCGGATCGTTTCAGCAGTACTTC | CASSFPGSFQQYF
NA | NA | TRBJ2-7 | 16 | TRBV6-2/TRBV6-3 | TGTGCCAGCATCCCCCGGTTTGTTCCGGGGAAGTACGAGCAGTACTTC | CASIPRFVPGKYEQYF
once | NA | TRBJ2-1 | 14 | TRBV4-2 | TGTGCCAGCAGCCCGGAGGGAGACGTCAATGAGCAGTTCTTC | CASSPEGDVNEQFF
NA | TRBD1 | TRBJ2-7 | 14 | TRBV7-3 | TGTGCCAGCAGCTTGAACAGGGGGAACCACGAGCAGTACTTC | CASSLNRGNHEQYF
NA | TRBD1 | TRBJ2-5 | 12 | TRBV19 | TGTGCCACCTCAGGACAGGGAGAGACCCAGTACTTC | CATSGQGETQYF
NA | NA | TRBJ2-1 | 14 | TRBV7-9 | TGTGCCAGCAGCTTAATCGGGAGAGGCAATGAGCAGTTCTTC | CASSLIGRGNEQFF
NA | NA | TRBJ1-6 | 16 | TRBV4-1 | TGCGCCAGCAGCCAAGAGGGGACTCGAGGAAATTCACCCCTCCACTTT | CASSQEGTRGNSPLHF
NA | NA | TRBJ1-2 | 14 | TRBV21-1 | TGTGCCAGCAGCAAAGCCAGTTACCCCTATGGCTACACCTTC | CASSKASYPYGYTF
NA | NA | TRBJ1-4 | 12 | TRBV28 | TGTGCCAGCAGTTCGTACGGCGAAAAACTGTTTTTT | CASSSYGEKLFF
NA | TRBD1 | TRBJ1-3 | 18 | TRBV27 | TGTGCCAGCAGTTTAGTTTCACAGGGGGTCCCGAGAAGAAACACCATATATTTT | CASSLVSQGVPRRNTIYF
NA | NA | TRBJ1-5 | 16 | TRBV7-2 | TGTGCCAGCAGCTTAGTCCGGGTGCAGGGCAATCAGCCCCAGCATTTT | CASSLVRVQGNQPQHF
NA | NA | TRBJ2-5 | 14 | TRBV5-1 | TGCGCCAGCAGCTTGATGGGGGCCCAAGAGACCCAGTACTTC | CASSLMGAQETQYF
NA | TRBD1 | TRBJ2-1 | 14 | TRBV29-1 | TGCAGCGTGGAACAGGGGAGCTCCTACAATGAGCAGTTCTTC | CSVEQGSSYNEQFF
NA | NA | TRBJ2-1 | 15 | TRBV19 | TGTGCCAGTAGTATGGGCCGGACCGGTTACAATGAGCAGTTCTTC | CASSMGRTGYNEQFF
NA | NA | TRBJ2-3 | 14 | TRBV5-1 | TGCGCCAGCAGCTTGGCCGGGGCTACAGATACGCAGTATTTT | CASSLAGATDTQYF
NA | NA | TRBJ2-7 | 13 | TRBV19 | TGTGCCAGTAGTATTGGGCAGTCCTACGAGCAGTACTTC | CASSIGQSYEQYF
NA | TRBD1 | TRBJ2-7 | 14 | TRBV28 | TGTGCCAGCAGTGCGGGACAGGGGGCAGGGGAGCAGTACTTC | CASSAGQGAGEQYF
NA | NA | TRBJ1-2 | 12 | TRBV24-1 | TGTGCCACCAGTGATGAGCGTAGTGGCTACACCTTC | CATSDERSGYTF